This record looks at one TCR beta chain sequence and its context. Its target is unknown. The PCR ran on 60 Vbeta and 13 Jbeta primers. Using immunoSEQ multiplex PCR, the repertoire was profiled, and TCRdb retains in-frame clones only, with some absent. The sample has 150,000 to 200,000 clones, approximately 80% seen once. Germline CDR1 and CDR2: MNHEY and SVGAGI. Trimming took off 5 bases at V and 0 bases at J, with 8 bases between the two ends. The CDR3 has 15 residues. The data were taken from a study of cytomegalovirus exposure and HLA in healthy donors. General study findings and limits: Later analysis identified about 18,000 TCR beta sequences associated with HLA alleles, using a false discovery rate threshold of 0.05. With high specificity and sensitivity, the classifier reportedly diagnosed cytomegalovirus status.

J is TRBJ2-6 and V is TRBV6-5; D might be TRBD1 (6 bases). The material sequenced was PBMCs. This TCR was sampled from a woman younger than 35 in good health and CMV-seronegative. CDR3 sequence: CASSPGASGANVLTF. The CDR3 DNA follows: TGTGCCAGCAGTCCAGGGGCCTCTGGGGCCAACGTCCTGACTTTC.